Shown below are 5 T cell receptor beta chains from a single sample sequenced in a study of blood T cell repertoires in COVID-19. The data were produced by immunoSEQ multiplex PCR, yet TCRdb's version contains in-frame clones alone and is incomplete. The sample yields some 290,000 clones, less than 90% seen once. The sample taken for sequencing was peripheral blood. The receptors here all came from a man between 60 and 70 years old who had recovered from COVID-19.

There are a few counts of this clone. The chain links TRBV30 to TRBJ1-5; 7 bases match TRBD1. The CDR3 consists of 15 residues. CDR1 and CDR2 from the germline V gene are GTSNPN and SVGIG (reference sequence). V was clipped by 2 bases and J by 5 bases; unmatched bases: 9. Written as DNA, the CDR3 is TGTGCCTGGAGTTCGGGACAGTACAGGGATCAGCCCCAGCATTTT. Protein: CAWSSGQYRDQPQHF.

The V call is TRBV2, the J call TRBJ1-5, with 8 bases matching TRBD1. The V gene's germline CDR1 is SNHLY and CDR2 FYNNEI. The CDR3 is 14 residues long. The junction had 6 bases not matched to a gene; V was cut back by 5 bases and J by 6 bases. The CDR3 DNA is TGTGCCAGCAGTTTCCCAGGGGGCCGTCAGCCCCAGCATTTT. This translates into CASSFPGGRQPQHF.

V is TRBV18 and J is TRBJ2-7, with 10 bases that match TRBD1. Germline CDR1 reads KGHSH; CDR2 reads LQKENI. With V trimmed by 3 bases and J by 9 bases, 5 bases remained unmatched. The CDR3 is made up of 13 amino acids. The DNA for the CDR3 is TGTGCCAGCTCACCCGGGACAGGGGAACGGCAGTACTTC. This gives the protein CASSPGTGERQYF.

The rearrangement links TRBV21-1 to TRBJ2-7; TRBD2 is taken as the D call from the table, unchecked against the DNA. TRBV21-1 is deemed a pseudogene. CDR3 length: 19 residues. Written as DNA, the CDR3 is TGTGCCAGCAGCAAAGATTTTCTAGCGGGAGGCCTTTACCCCTACGAGCAGTACTTC. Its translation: CASSKDFLAGGLYPYEQYF.

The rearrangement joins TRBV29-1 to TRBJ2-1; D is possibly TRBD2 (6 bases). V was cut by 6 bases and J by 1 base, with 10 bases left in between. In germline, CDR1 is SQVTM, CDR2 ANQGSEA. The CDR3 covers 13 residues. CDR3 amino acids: CSVTGTSYNEQFF. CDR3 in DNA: TGCAGCGTCACCGGGACTTCCTACAATGAGCAGTTCTTC.